These 22 T cell receptor beta chains were sequenced from one sample in a study of T cells in Graves' hyperthyroidism and ophthalmopathy. What was amplified from RNA transcripts were TCR beta CDR3 regions. Primed by the HTBI set, a first-round RT-PCR was run on the TCR CDR3. TCRdb reprocessed the multiplex PCR reads via MiXCR and lists one record per CDR3 protein. The sample lists a few hundred thousand distinct CDR3 sequences, about a sixth occurring once. Sequencing was carried out using blood. These receptors all stem from a young woman with Graves' hyperthyroidism.

The chain links TRBV12-3 or TRBV12-4 to TRBJ2-3, with 12 bases aligning to TRBD2. This CDR3 is built from 15 residues. J was trimmed by 6 bases and V by 7 bases; bases with no gene match: 8. Here the CDR3 reads CASTPTSGRFDTQYF. The CDR3 bases are TGTGCCAGCACCCCTACTAGCGGGAGGTTTGATACGCAGTATTTT.

This clonotype was seen many times. A junction boundary mismatches the germline segment, possibly from a read error. V gene TRBV11-2 combines with J gene TRBJ2-1; D is unclear. The CDR3 is made up of 13 amino acids. Germline V CDR1 and CDR2: SGHAT, FQNNGV. CDR3 amino acids: CASSFSSSGEHFF. In nucleotides, the CDR3 is TGTGCCAGCAGCTTCAGTAGCAGTGGCGAGCATTTCTTC.

This clonotype was counted between two and nine times. The chain uses TRBV7-8 and TRBJ1-1, with D maybe TRBD1 (5 bases). The germline CDR1 and CDR2 sequences are SGHVS and FQNEAQ. The CDR3 is 13 residues long. V was trimmed by 5 bases and J by 7 bases, leaving 14 bases between them. CDR3 in amino acids: CASSQTTGHEAFF. DNA for the CDR3: TGTGCCAGCAGCCAAACCACAGGCCATGAAGCTTTCTTT.

This clonotype was counted ten times or more. The chain carries TRBV6-6 and TRBJ2-1; 8 nucleotides match TRBD2. V gave up 2 bases and J gave up 9 bases; unmatched junction bases: 6. CDR3 length equals 14 residues. Germline CDR1 is MNHNY and CDR2 is SVGAGI (reference sequence). The CDR3 coding sequence is TGTGCCAGCAGTTACGGCGGGAGGTCGGGTGAGCAGTTCTTC. Translated, it gives CASSYGGRSGEQFF.

This clonotype was counted at least ten times. V and J are TRBV7-2 and TRBJ1-1; D remains ambiguous. V was clipped by 1 base and J by 1 base, with 7 bases between them. The germline V gene encodes CDR1 SGHTA and CDR2 FQGNSA. The CDR3 extends over 14 amino acids. As DNA, the CDR3 is TGTGCCAGCAGCTTAGTGCAGTGGAACACTGAAGCTTTCTTT. Its protein is CASSLVQWNTEAFF.

The V call is TRBV20-1, the J call TRBJ2-1; 7 bases agree with TRBD2. The CDR3 runs 18 residues. After removal of 2 bases from V and 11 bases from J, the junction contained 24 bases not matched to a gene. Per germline, CDR1 DFQATT and CDR2 SNEGSKA (reference sequence). CDR3 DNA: TGCAGTGCTAGAAGAGTCCTATGGGAGGGTCTCCCCTGGATCCAGCAGTTCTTC. It translates to CSARRVLWEGLPWIQQFF.

This clonotype came up many times. The rearrangement uses TRBV5-1 and TRBJ1-5; 7 bases line up with TRBD1. The CDR3 has 15 amino acids. CDR1 and CDR2 from the germline V gene are SGHRS and YFSETQ. Trimming cost V 0 bases and J 2 bases; bases outside gene matches: 2. CDR3 sequence: CASSLEGAGNQPQHF. Written as DNA, the CDR3 is TGCGCCAGCAGCTTGGAGGGGGCGGGCAATCAGCCCCAGCATTTT.

This clonotype was counted ten times or more. The chain carries TRBV5-1 and TRBJ2-6, with 9 bases identical to TRBD2. Germline CDR1 is SGHRS and CDR2 is YFSETQ. The J segment lost 0 bases and the V segment lost 4 bases, leaving 8 bases of the junction unmatched. The CDR3 covers 18 residues. CDR3 loop: CASSAMTSGYSGANVLTF. Written as DNA, the CDR3 is TGCGCCAGCAGCGCGATGACTAGCGGATACTCTGGGGCCAACGTCCTGACTTTC.

The chain uses TRBV7-9 and TRBJ2-6, with D maybe TRBD1 (5 bases). Trimming stripped 4 bases from V and 0 bases from J, with 10 bases between. CDR3 length equals 16 residues. Germline assignment: CDR1 SEHNR and CDR2 FQNEAQ (reference sequence). DNA of the CDR3: TGTGCCAGCAGCTCCCCAAGGGGCTCTGGGGCCAACGTCCTGACTTTC. It codes for CASSSPRGSGANVLTF.

This clonotype appeared many times. The chain has TRBV7-2 and TRBJ2-1; 8 nucleotides agree with TRBD2. CDR3 length equals 16 residues. CDR1 SGHTA and CDR2 FQGNSA come from the germline V gene. Losses at the gene ends were 1 base for V and 0 bases for J; bases not matched to a gene: 2. The CDR3 is CASSLEGTSSYNEQFF. CDR3 sequence (DNA): TGTGCCAGCAGCTTAGAGGGGACTAGCTCCTACAATGAGCAGTTCTTC.

The chain carries TRBV6-5 and TRBJ2-1; TRBD2 aligns across 10 bases. Per germline, CDR1 MNHEY and CDR2 SVGAGI. V was clipped by 2 bases and J by 6 bases; unmatched bases: 7. The CDR3 is 16 amino acids. The CDR3 DNA reads as TGTGCCAGCAGTTACGCTGAGACTAGCGGGCTCAATGAGCAGTTCTTC. Amino acids: CASSYAETSGLNEQFF.

The chain is built from TRBV4-2 and TRBJ2-7; 10 bases agree with TRBD2. There are 16 residues in the CDR3. Germline loops: CDR1 LGHNA, CDR2 YNFKEQ. V shed 1 base, J shed 1 base, and the junction held 4 bases outside the gene matches. CDR3 DNA sequence: TGTGCCAGCAGCCAAGGCAGGACTAGCGGATCCTACGAGCAGTACTTC. Translation: CASSQGRTSGSYEQYF.

The CDR3 region is CSARDQRTSGNEQFF. The CDR3 nucleotides are TGCAGTGCTAGAGATCAAAGGACTAGCGGGAATGAGCAGTTCTTC. V and J are TRBV20-1 and TRBJ2-1; TRBD2 matches at 11 bases. Germline assignment: CDR1 DFQATT and CDR2 SNEGSKA (reference sequence). The V segment lost 0 bases and the J segment 7 bases; nucleotides outside the gene matches: 5. There are 15 residues in the CDR3.

This clonotype was seen at least ten times. The chain is built from TRBV7-9 and TRBJ2-6; 8 bases map to TRBD1. The CDR3 runs 13 residues. Trimming cost V 5 bases and J 7 bases; bases outside gene matches: 1. Germline V gene sequence: CDR1 SEHNR, CDR2 FQNEAQ (reference sequence). The DNA for the CDR3 is TGTGCCAGCAGCGGACAGGGAGCCAACGTCCTGACTTTC. It yields the protein CASSGQGANVLTF. Looking up the rest from reference TRBV7-9 and TRBJ2-6 gives the full variable domain: DTGVSQNPRHKITKRGQNVTFRCDPISEHNRLYWYRQTLGQGPEFLTYFQNEAQLEKSRLLSDRFSAERPKGSFSTLEIQRTEQGDSAMYLCASSGQGANVLTFGAGSRLTVL.

To note about this clonotype: A much larger clone differs from this one at a single base, so this may be a read error. The chain uses TRBV11-2 and TRBJ2-1; D possibly corresponds to TRBD2 (6 bases). V lost 7 bases and J 5 bases, leaving 18 bases between the germline ends. Germline loops: CDR1 SGHAT, CDR2 FQNNGV. The CDR3 is made up of 15 amino acids. CDR3 residues: CASTSRGGPHNEQFF. DNA of the CDR3: TGTGCCAGCACCTCTCGCGGAGGGCCCCACAATGAGCAGTTCTTC.

This clonotype has ten or more counts. This chain links TRBV5-1 with TRBJ1-1, with 9 nucleotides matching TRBD1. The CDR3 length is 15 residues. Germline CDR1 reads SGHRS; CDR2 reads YFSETQ. The junction had 3 bases not matched to a gene; V was cut back by 3 bases and J by 0 bases. For the CDR3, the DNA is TGCGCCAGCAGCTATACAGGGGGCATGAACACTGAAGCTTTCTTT. Protein product: CASSYTGGMNTEAFF.

This clonotype is a singleton in its sample. The gene calls are TRBV3-1 and TRBJ2-1, with 7 nucleotides matching TRBD2. With V trimmed by 1 base and J by 7 bases, 4 bases remained unmatched. CDR3 length: 14 residues. Germline V gene data show CDR1 as LGHDT and CDR2 as YNNKEL (reference sequence). This CDR3 is CASSQASGGNEQFF. For the CDR3, the DNA is TGTGCCAGCAGCCAAGCCTCGGGGGGTAATGAGCAGTTCTTC.

The V gene is TRBV6-2 or TRBV6-3, the J gene TRBJ2-4; no clear D gene. V was pared by 2 bases and J by 1 base, with 12 bases between. The CDR3 is 16 amino acids. CDR1 is MNHEY, CDR2 SVGEGT, per germline. This CDR3 is CASSYPGAAAKNIQYF. The CDR3 region has the DNA TGTGCCAGCAGTTACCCCGGAGCCGCGGCCAAAAACATTCAGTACTTC.

The rearrangement links TRBV24-1 to TRBJ2-1; 7 bases line up with TRBD2. V shed 5 bases, J shed 0 bases, and the junction held 9 bases outside the gene matches. Germline lookup yields CDR1 KGHDR and CDR2 SFDVKD. The CDR3 sequence is 17 residues long. The CDR3 DNA sequence: TGTGCCACCAGTGGGGTGGGGGGGAAGAGCTCCTACAATGAGCAGTTCTTC. Translation: CATSGVGGKSSYNEQFF.

There are many counts of this clonotype. V gene TRBV11-2 combines with J gene TRBJ2-7; D may be TRBD1 or TRBD2 (5 bases each). There are 15 residues in the CDR3. The V end was cut by 5 bases, the J end by 5 bases, with 19 bases between. The germline CDR1 and CDR2 sequences are SGHAT and FQNNGV. Here the CDR3 reads CASSQNPGPTDEQYF. DNA for the CDR3: TGTGCCAGCAGCCAAAACCCGGGACCCACGGACGAGCAGTACTTC. The full variable domain, its missing parts supplied by reference TRBV11-2 and TRBJ2-7, is EAGVAQSPRYKIIEKRQSVAFWCNPISGHATLYWYQQILGQGPKLLIQFQNNGVVDDSQLPKDRFSAERLKGVDSTLKIQPAKLEDSAVYLCASSQNPGPTDEQYFGPGTRLTVT.

About this clonotype: A read error may produce the germline difference seen at one junction end. The V and J genes are TRBV5-6 and TRBJ1-1; 7 bases are a match to TRBD1. In germline, CDR1 is SGHDT, CDR2 YYEEEE. The CDR3 is 16 residues long. For the CDR3, the DNA is TGTGCCAGCAGCCAAAGGGGGCATGGGATGAACATTGAAGCTTTCTTT. Protein: CASSQRGHGMNIEAFF.

This clonotype has more than one count but fewer than ten. The chain links TRBV2 to TRBJ1-3; D might be TRBD1 (5 bases). The CDR3 has 17 residues. Germline values: CDR1 SNHLY, CDR2 FYNNEI. V was shortened by 6 bases and J by 0 bases, with 18 bases between the two germline ends. The CDR3 sequence is CASRRDDLYNSGNTIYF. The CDR3 DNA sequence: TGTGCCAGCAGGAGGGACGACCTTTATAACTCTGGAAACACCATATATTTT.